These 31 T cell receptor beta chains originate from one sample sequenced in a study of T cell repertoires in cytomegalovirus infection. From the reads, TCRdb called clonotypes with MiXCR, one entry per CDR3 protein. The profile shows approximately 750,000 distinct CDR3 sequences, 35% of them singletons. The sample was PBMCs. The receptors stem from a human donor in good health (CMV status not recorded). Some clones in this sample may be carry-over from other donors' samples.

This clonotype has more than one count but fewer than ten. This chain links TRBV7-2 with TRBJ2-3; TRBD1 matches 10 bases. Germline CDR1 reads SGHTA; CDR2 reads FQGNSA. This CDR3 contains 15 residues. V dropped 5 bases and J dropped 6; count of bases not matched to a gene: 8. The DNA of the CDR3 is TGTGCCAGCAGCCTCGGACAGGGGGGCTGGGATACGCAGTATTTT. It translates to CASSLGQGGWDTQYF.

A few counts support this clonotype. The chain combines TRBV27 with TRBJ2-1; 8 bases agree with TRBD2. The CDR3 length is 17 residues. CDR1 and CDR2 from the germline V gene are MNHEY and SMNVEV (reference sequence). Losses at the gene ends were 5 bases for V and 8 bases for J; bases not matched to a gene: 17. This chain's CDR3 is CASSLRGNIAGSHEQFF. The CDR3 bases are TGTGCCAGCAGTCTAAGGGGAAATATAGCGGGATCCCATGAGCAGTTCTTC.

This chain links TRBV12-3 or TRBV12-4 with TRBJ1-1, with D unclear. Trimming took 7 bases from V and 8 from J, leaving 11 bases between them. This CDR3 is 11 amino acids long. The CDR3 DNA reads as TGTGCCAGCACCCGTTCGGGGGAAGCTTTCTTT. Translation: CASTRSGEAFF.

The rearrangement links TRBV19 to TRBJ1-6; no clear D gene. The CDR3 length is 13 residues. Trimming removed 9 bases from V and 13 bases from J, with 19 bases in between. Looked up from germline, CDR1 is LNHDA and CDR2 is SQIVND (reference sequence). CDR3 nucleotide sequence: TGTGCCAGCGTCGACCGGGCCGGAGGTCCCCTCCACTTT. It yields the protein CASVDRAGGPLHF.

The CDR3 DNA reads TGTGCCAGCACTTCGATAGTGGGGTTTCACACAGATACGCAGTATTTT. Translated, it gives CASTSIVGFHTDTQYF. This sequence joins TRBV12-3 or TRBV12-4 and TRBJ2-3; D remains ambiguous. This CDR3 contains 16 residues. V was pared by 7 bases and J by 2 bases, with 19 bases between.

This clonotype was detected only a few times. Its ends do not fully match the called genes, so a read error is possible. The chain couples TRBV7-3 to TRBJ2-2; 12 nucleotides line up with TRBD2. From germline, CDR1 is SGHTA and CDR2 FQGTGA. The CDR3 extends over 13 amino acids. The CDR3 DNA is TGTGCCAGCAGCCAATCTAGCGGGGGGGTGCTGTTTTTT. Its protein is CASSQSSGGVLFF.

V is TRBV4-1 and J is TRBJ1-1; no clear D. Germline values: CDR1 MGHRA, CDR2 YSYEKL. Trimming stripped 1 base from V and 7 bases from J, with 10 bases between. CDR3 length: 13 amino acids. CDR3 sequence reads: CASSQGARIEAFF. DNA of the CDR3: TGCGCCAGCAGCCAAGGCGCGCGGATTGAAGCTTTCTTT.

This clonotype has a handful of counts. V and J are TRBV6-1 and TRBJ1-2, with 7 bases that match TRBD1. The J segment lost 5 bases and the V segment lost 6 bases, leaving 3 bases of the junction unmatched. This CDR3 region has 12 residues. CDR1 is MNHNS and CDR2 is SASEGT in the germline V gene. CDR3: CASRQTGYGYTF. In nucleotides, the CDR3 is TGTGCCAGCAGGCAGACAGGGTATGGCTACACCTTC.

In the case of this clonotype: This sequence may be a read error, since a much larger clone differs from it by one base. The rearrangement uses TRBV7-2 and TRBJ1-5, with 9 bases lining up with TRBD1. The CDR3 runs 15 residues. The V gene's germline CDR1 is SGHTA and CDR2 FQGNSA. CDR3 DNA sequence: TGTGCCAGCAGCCGGGGACAGGGCGATAAAGAGCCCAAGCATTTT. It specifies CASSRGQGDKEPKHF.

This clonotype was observed a handful of times. The CDR3 nucleotides are TGTGCCAGCAGCTCCGGGACAGGGGGCTCGGAGAGCAATCAGCCCCAGCATTTT. Its protein product is CASSSGTGGSESNQPQHF. The chain links TRBV7-6 to TRBJ1-5, with TRBD1 matching 12 bases. After removal of 4 bases from V and 1 base from J, the junction contained 8 bases not matched to a gene. CDR3 length: 18 residues. CDR1 and CDR2 from the germline V gene are SGHVS and FNYEAQ.

This chain uses TRBV11-1 with TRBJ2-7, with 8 bases aligning to TRBD2. V trimming: 8 bases; J trimming: 5 bases; junction bases outside the gene matches: 8. The CDR3 has 13 amino acids. Germline loops: CDR1 SGHAT, CDR2 FQDESV (reference sequence). CDR3 bases: TGTGCCAGCGGCTGGGGAGCGGGAGACGAGCAGTACTTC. This translates into CASGWGAGDEQYF.

In regard to this clonotype: The missing conserved phenylalanine or tryptophan at the end of this CDR3 makes a read error likely. This sequence joins TRBV11-3 and TRBJ1-1; D might be TRBD1 (6 bases). The length of the CDR3 is 13 residues. Per germline, CDR1 SGHNT and CDR2 YENEEA. The V end was cut by 5 bases, the J end by 6 bases, with 13 bases between. The DNA of the CDR3 is TGTGCCAGCAGCCCGAAGACAGGAGCTGAAGCTTTCTTA. Its protein is CASSPKTGAEAFL.

This clonotype has ten or more counts. The gene calls are TRBV7-8 and TRBJ1-2; D not certain. Germline CDR1 and CDR2: SGHVS and FQNEAQ. The CDR3 runs to 13 residues. The ends were cut back, 2 bases at V and 7 bases at J, with 11 bases in the middle. This CDR3 is CASSLLDFGGYTF. In DNA, the CDR3 is TGTGCCAGCAGCTTACTTGACTTTGGTGGCTACACCTTC.

There are a few counts of this clonotype. The chain is built from TRBV7-6 and TRBJ2-3; TRBD1 agrees at 9 bases. Germline CDR1 SGHVS, CDR2 FNYEAQ. J was trimmed by 3 bases and V by 4 bases; bases with no gene match: 14. This CDR3 has 18 residues. The CDR3 DNA sequence: TGTGCCAGCAGCTCACCCGGGACAGGGCGGATTGGGACAGATACGCAGTATTTT. As protein: CASSSPGTGRIGTDTQYF.

This clonotype has at least ten counts. The V gene is TRBV19, the J gene TRBJ1-5; 9 positions agree with TRBD1. The CDR3 sequence is 15 residues long. Trimming took 9 bases from V and 1 from J; bases not matched to a gene: 7. Germline V CDR1 and CDR2: LNHDA, SQIVND (reference sequence). CDR3 in DNA: TGTGCCAGCAGCAGGGACAGGGCCAGCAATCAGCCCCAGCATTTT. Translating gives CASSRDRASNQPQHF. Variable domain in full (rest from reference TRBV19 and TRBJ1-5): DGGITQSPKYLFRKEGQNVTLSCEQNLNHDAMYWYRQDPGQGLRLIYYSQIVNDFQKGDIAEGYSVSREKKESFPLTVTSAQKNPTAFYLCASSRDRASNQPQHFGDGTRLSIL.

The chain couples TRBV20-1 to TRBJ1-6, with D unresolved. Trimming pared 0 bases from V and 8 bases from J, leaving 14 bases between. The CDR3 runs to 15 residues. Germline V gene lookup returns CDR1 DFQATT and CDR2 SNEGSKA (reference sequence). CDR3 nucleotide sequence: TGCAGTGCTAGAGATTGGAGAGGGAGCGATTCACCCCTCCACTTT. Encoded protein: CSARDWRGSDSPLHF.

This clonotype was counted once. A read error may produce the germline difference seen at one junction end. For the CDR3, the DNA is TGTGCCTCCAGCAGAGATAAGGGGGGGGAGACCCAGTACTTC. Protein sequence: CASSRDKGGETQYF. The rearrangement links TRBV15 to TRBJ2-5; tentatively, D is TRBD2 (7 bases). The germline V gene has CDR1 LNHNV and CDR2 YYDKDF (reference sequence). This CDR3 is built from 14 residues.

This clonotype occurred a few times. The rearrangement uses TRBV7-8 and TRBJ2-5, with TRBD2 matching over 8 bases. The CDR3 spans 14 residues. Germline V gene data show CDR1 as SGHVS and CDR2 as FQNEAQ. J lost 3 bases, V lost 2 bases, and 2 bases had no gene match. CDR3 coding DNA: TGTGCCAGCAGCTTAAATAGCGGGGAAGAGACCCAGTACTTC. Translation: CASSLNSGEETQYF.

This sequence joins TRBV5-6 and TRBJ2-7; D is tentatively TRBD1 or TRBD2 (5 bases each). CDR1 and CDR2 (germline): SGHDT, YYEEEE. The V end lost 7 bases, the J end lost 5 bases, and 16 bases lay between the germline ends. The CDR3 runs 13 residues. CDR3 loop: CASRGLLGHEQYF. The CDR3 bases are TGTGCCAGCCGTGGGTTATTGGGACACGAGCAGTACTTC.

Only a few counts were recorded for this clonotype. The chain couples TRBV5-4 to TRBJ2-1; 9 nucleotides match TRBD2. This CDR3 is built from 16 residues. V lost 3 bases, J lost 7 bases, and 11 bases stayed unmatched. Germline CDR1 reads SGHNT; CDR2 reads YYREEE (reference sequence). The CDR3 coding sequence is TGTGCCAGCAGCTCAGCGGGCGGGAGGGCCTTGAATGAGCAGTTCTTC. The encoded protein is CASSSAGGRALNEQFF.

The CDR3 sequence: CASSPYREGAEAFF. In DNA form, the CDR3 reads TGTGCCAGCAGTCCCTACAGGGAGGGCGCTGAAGCTTTCTTT. The gene calls are TRBV5-6 and TRBJ1-1, with a tentative D call TRBD1 (6 bases). Germline V gene sequence: CDR1 SGHDT, CDR2 YYEEEE. The length of the CDR3 is 14 residues. With 5 bases removed from V and 6 bases from J, the gap between germline ends came to 17 bases.

J is TRBJ2-7 and V is TRBV28; D remains unclear. V was trimmed by 6 bases and J by 12 bases, leaving 30 bases between them. This CDR3 spans 16 amino acids. Germline values: CDR1 MDHEN, CDR2 SYDVKM. The DNA of the CDR3 is TGTGCCAGCAGCCCCATCGTCAGCGTGAGTGCCGGCGAGACGTACTTC. It is translated as CASSPIVSVSAGETYF.

This clonotype was seen a single time. This chain links TRBV6-4 with TRBJ1-1; D is ambiguous. The CDR3 extends over 13 amino acids. Per germline, CDR1 MRHNA and CDR2 SNTAGT. The V end lost 6 bases, the J end lost 0 bases, and 8 bases lay between the germline ends. CDR3 nucleotides: TGTGCCAGCAGCAAGAACATGAACACTGAAGCTTTCTTT. The encoded protein is CASSKNMNTEAFF.

This clonotype occurred a few times. The rearrangement joins TRBV20-1 to TRBJ2-7, with no clear D. Trimming took 7 bases from V and 3 from J, leaving 7 bases between them. CDR1 DFQATT and CDR2 SNEGSKA come from the germline V gene (reference sequence). This CDR3 has 10 residues. CDR3 nucleotides: TGCAGTGGGGGATACTACGAGCAGTACTTC. It encodes CSGGYYEQYF.

Notes on this clonotype: A read error may explain this, as a much larger clone is one base away. J is TRBJ2-7 and V is TRBV12-3 or TRBV12-4; D may be TRBD1 or TRBD2 (5 bases each). Trimming shortened V by 3 bases and J by 0 bases, and 18 bases separated the two germline ends. The CDR3 sequence is 17 residues long. The CDR3 protein is CASSFHPGTVTSYEQYF. In DNA form, the CDR3 reads TGTGCCAGCAGTTTCCACCCAGGGACCGTGACCTCCTACGAGCAGTACTTC.

The rearrangement joins TRBV28 to TRBJ2-1, with 9 bases lining up with TRBD1. The length of the CDR3 is 18 residues. The germline CDR1 and CDR2 sequences are MDHEN and SYDVKM. V lost 6 bases, J lost 5 bases, and 17 bases stayed unmatched. CDR3 protein: CASSSTLRRDRVHNEQFF. CDR3 bases: TGTGCCAGCAGCTCAACCCTCCGCCGGGACAGGGTTCACAATGAGCAGTTCTTC.

This clonotype was recorded many times. This chain uses TRBV28 with TRBJ2-5; 7 positions match TRBD1. In germline, CDR1 is MDHEN, CDR2 SYDVKM. The V and J ends lost 4 bases and 4 bases, in that order; junction bases with no gene match: 18. The length of the CDR3 is 18 residues. DNA for the CDR3: TGTGCCAGCAGTTCCGCATGGCAGGGGGAAGGGGGTCGAGAGACCCAGTACTTC. This translates into CASSSAWQGEGGRETQYF.

The chain's CDR3 is CASSASLAGGPISTDTQYF. The CDR3 nucleotides are TGTGCCAGCAGCGCTTCACTAGCGGGGGGCCCTATTAGCACAGATACGCAGTATTTT. The chain uses TRBV9 and TRBJ2-3; 12 bases line up with TRBD2. V gave up 3 bases and J gave up 0 bases; unmatched junction bases: 11. Germline V lookup: CDR1 SGDLS, CDR2 YYNGEE. The CDR3 loop spans 19 amino acids.

The J gene is TRBJ1-4, the V gene TRBV28, with D perhaps TRBD1 (6 bases). V lost 10 bases and J 8 bases, leaving 11 bases between the germline ends. The CDR3 contains 11 residues. Germline lookup yields CDR1 MDHEN and CDR2 SYDVKM. CDR3 region: CAIRQAEKLFF. The CDR3 region has the DNA TGTGCCATAAGACAGGCGGAAAAACTGTTTTTT.

V is TRBV5-8 and J is TRBJ2-1, with D tentatively TRBD2 (6 bases). Germline CDR1 and CDR2: SGHTS and YDEGEE. The CDR3 runs 15 residues. V gave up 2 bases and J gave up 10 bases, with 19 bases separating them. The CDR3 spells CASSFASVYRGEQFF. In nucleotides, the CDR3 is TGTGCCAGCAGCTTCGCTAGCGTGTACCGGGGGGAGCAGTTCTTC.

The chain recombines TRBV19 with TRBJ2-3; maybe TRBD1 (6 bases). Germline V gene lookup returns CDR1 LNHDA and CDR2 SQIVND (reference sequence). V lost 5 bases, J lost 2 bases, and 11 bases lay in between. The CDR3 covers 14 residues. CDR3 protein: CASSQGRLTDTQYF. In nucleotides, the CDR3 is TGTGCCAGTAGTCAGGGGCGCCTCACAGATACGCAGTATTTT.